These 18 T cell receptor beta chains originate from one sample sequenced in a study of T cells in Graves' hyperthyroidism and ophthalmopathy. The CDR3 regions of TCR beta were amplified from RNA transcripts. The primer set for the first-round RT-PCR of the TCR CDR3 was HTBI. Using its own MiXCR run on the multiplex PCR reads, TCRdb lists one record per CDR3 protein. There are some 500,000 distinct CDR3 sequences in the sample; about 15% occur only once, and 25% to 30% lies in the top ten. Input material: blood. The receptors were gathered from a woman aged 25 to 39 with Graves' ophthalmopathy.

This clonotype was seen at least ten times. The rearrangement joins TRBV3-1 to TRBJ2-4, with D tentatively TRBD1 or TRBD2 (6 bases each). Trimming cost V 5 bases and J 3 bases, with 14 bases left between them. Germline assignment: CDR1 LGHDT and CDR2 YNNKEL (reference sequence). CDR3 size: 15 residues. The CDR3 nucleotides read TGTGCCAGCAGCTTCACGGAGGGGGACAAAAACATTCAGTACTTC. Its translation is CASSFTEGDKNIQYF.

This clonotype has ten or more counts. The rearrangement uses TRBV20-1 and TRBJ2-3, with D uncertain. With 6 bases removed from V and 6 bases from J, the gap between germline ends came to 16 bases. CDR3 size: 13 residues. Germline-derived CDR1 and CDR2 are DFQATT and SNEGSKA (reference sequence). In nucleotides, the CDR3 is TGCAGTGCCCGCCTACCACGGCGGGATACGCAGTATTTT. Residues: CSARLPRRDTQYF.

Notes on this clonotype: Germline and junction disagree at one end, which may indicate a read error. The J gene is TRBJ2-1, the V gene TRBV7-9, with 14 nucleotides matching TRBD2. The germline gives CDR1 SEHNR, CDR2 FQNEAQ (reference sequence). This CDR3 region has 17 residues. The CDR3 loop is CASSPRLAGGMYNEQLF. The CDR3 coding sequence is TGTGCCAGCAGTCCTAGACTAGCGGGAGGGATGTACAATGAGCAGCTCTTC.

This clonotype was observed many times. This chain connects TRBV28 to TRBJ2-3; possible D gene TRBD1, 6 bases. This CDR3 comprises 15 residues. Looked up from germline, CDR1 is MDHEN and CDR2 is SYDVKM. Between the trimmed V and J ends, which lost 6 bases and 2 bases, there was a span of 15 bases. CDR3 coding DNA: TGTGCCAGCAGGCCGACAGGTGGGAACACAGATACGCAGTATTTT. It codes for CASRPTGGNTDTQYF.

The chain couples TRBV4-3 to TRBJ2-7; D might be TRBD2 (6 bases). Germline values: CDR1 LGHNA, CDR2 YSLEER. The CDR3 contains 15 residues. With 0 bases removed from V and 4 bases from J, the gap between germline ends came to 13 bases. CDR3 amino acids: CASSQESGAIYEQYF. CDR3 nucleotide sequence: TGCGCCAGCAGCCAAGAATCGGGAGCCATTTACGAGCAGTACTTC.

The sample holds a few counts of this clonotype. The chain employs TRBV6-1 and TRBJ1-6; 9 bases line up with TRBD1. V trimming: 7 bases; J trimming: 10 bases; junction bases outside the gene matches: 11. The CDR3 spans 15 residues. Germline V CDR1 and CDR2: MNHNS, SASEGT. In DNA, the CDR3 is TGTGCCAGCAATGACGGACAGGGGAGATTCTCACCCCTCCACTTT. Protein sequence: CASNDGQGRFSPLHF.

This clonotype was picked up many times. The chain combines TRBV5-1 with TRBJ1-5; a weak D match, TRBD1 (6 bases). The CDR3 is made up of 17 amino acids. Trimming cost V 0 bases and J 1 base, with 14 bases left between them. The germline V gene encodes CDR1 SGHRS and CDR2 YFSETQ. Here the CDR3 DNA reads TGCGCCAGCAGCTTGGCCCCGGCAGGGGCGAGCAATCAGCCCCAGCATTTT. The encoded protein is CASSLAPAGASNQPQHF.

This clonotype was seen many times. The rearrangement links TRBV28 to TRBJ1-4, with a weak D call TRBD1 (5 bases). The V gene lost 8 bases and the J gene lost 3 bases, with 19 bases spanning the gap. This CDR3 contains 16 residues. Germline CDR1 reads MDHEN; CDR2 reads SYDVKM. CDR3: CASSKHAGSANEKLFF. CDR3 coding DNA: TGTGCCAGCTCTAAACATGCAGGGTCGGCTAATGAAAAACTGTTTTTT.

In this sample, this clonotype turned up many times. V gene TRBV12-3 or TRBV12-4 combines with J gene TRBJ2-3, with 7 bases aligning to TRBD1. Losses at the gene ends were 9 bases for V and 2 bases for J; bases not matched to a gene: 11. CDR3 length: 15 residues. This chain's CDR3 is CARGAETGTTDTQYF. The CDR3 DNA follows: TGTGCCAGAGGGGCCGAGACAGGGACCACAGATACGCAGTATTTT.

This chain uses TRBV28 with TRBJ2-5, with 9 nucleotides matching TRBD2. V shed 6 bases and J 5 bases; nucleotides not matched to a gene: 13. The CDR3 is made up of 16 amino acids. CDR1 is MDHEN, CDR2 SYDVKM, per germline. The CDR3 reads CASSPGIAGVGETQYF. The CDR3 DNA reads TGTGCCAGCAGCCCCGGGATAGCGGGAGTAGGGGAGACCCAGTACTTC.

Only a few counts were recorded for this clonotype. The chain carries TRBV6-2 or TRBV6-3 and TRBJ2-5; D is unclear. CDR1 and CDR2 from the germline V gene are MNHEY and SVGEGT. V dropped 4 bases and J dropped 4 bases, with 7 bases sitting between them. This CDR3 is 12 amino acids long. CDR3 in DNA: TGTGCCAGCAGTTTTTTTCGAGAGACCCAGTACTTC. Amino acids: CASSFFRETQYF.

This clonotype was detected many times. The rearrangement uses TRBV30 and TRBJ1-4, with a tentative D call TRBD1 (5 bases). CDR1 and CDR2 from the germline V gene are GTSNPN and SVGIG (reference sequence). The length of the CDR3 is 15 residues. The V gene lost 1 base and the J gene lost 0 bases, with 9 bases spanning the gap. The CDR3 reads CAWSGPGATNEKLFF. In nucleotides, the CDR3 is TGTGCCTGGAGTGGACCGGGGGCAACTAATGAAAAACTGTTTTTT.

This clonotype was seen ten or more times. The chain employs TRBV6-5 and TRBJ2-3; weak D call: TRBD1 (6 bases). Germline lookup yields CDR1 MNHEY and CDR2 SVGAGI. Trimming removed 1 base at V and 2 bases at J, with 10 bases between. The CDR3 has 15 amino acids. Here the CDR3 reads CASSYFGQLTDTQYF. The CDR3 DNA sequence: TGTGCCAGCAGTTACTTCGGACAGCTCACAGATACGCAGTATTTT.

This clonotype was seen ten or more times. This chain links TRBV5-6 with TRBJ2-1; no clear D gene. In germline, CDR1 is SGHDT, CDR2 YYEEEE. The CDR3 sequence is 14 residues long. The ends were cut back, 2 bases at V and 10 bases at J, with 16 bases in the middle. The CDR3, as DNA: TGTGCCAGCAGCTTCGGTCTCGTTGACGCCGAGCAGTTCTTC. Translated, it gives CASSFGLVDAEQFF.

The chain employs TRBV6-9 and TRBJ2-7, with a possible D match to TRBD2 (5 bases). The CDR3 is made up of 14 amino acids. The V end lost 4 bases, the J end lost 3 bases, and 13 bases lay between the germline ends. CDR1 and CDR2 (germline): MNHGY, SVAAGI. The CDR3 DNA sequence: TGTGCCAGCAGTTTCGCCCGGGGTATCTACGAGCAGTACTTC. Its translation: CASSFARGIYEQYF.

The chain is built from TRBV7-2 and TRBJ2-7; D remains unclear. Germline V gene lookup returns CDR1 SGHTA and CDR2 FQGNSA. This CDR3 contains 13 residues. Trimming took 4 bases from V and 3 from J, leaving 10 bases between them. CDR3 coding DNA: TGTGCCAGCAGCTCCCGACCACGCTACGAGCAGTACTTC. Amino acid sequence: CASSSRPRYEQYF.

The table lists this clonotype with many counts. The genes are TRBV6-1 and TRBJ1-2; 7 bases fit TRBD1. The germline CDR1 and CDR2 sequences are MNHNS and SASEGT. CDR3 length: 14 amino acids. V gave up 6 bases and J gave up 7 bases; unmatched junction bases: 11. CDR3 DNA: TGTGCCAGCAGAATAGACAGGGTGCAGGCTGGCTACACCTTC. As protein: CASRIDRVQAGYTF.

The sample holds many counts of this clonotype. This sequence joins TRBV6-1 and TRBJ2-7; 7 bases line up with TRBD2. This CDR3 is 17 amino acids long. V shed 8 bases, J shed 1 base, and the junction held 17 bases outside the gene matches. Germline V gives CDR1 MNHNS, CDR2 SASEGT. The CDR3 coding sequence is TGTGCCAGCCTCCCCTCCGACCGTGGACTAGATTCCTACGAGCAGTACTTC. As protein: CASLPSDRGLDSYEQYF.